This T cell receptor beta chain originates from a study of response to subunit inactivated influenza vaccine. Whole-study findings and limits: A suggestion made by the authors is that each seasonal influenza vaccination recruits few new T cells.

This clonotype was seen many times. Antigen: not known. A single record per CDR3 protein comes from TCRdb applying MiXCR to the RT-PCR reads. This table has a few hundred thousand distinct CDR3 sequences, around 15% appearing once. This CDR3 has 12 amino acids. V was pared by 3 bases and J by 8 bases, with 13 bases between. Germline loops: CDR1 SQVTM, CDR2 ANQGSEA. The TCR was taken from a man aged 50-60 years who received an inactivated influenza vaccine. The rearrangement uses TRBV29-1 and TRBJ1-2; maybe TRBD1 (5 bases). The sample was PBMCs from blood, taken 11 to 12 days after vaccination. CDR3 amino acids: CSVDDGASGYTF. CDR3 nucleotide sequence: TGCAGCGTTGATGATGGGGCAAGCGGCTACACCTTC.